A single T cell receptor beta chain is shown here with its context. Its antigen is not identified. The record originates from a study of OX40 agonist ivuxolimab in advanced cancers. Study information: Intravenous ivuxolimab was administered to patients every 2 weeks at 0.01 to 10 mg/kg. The diagnoses of dose-escalation patients were hepatocellular carcinoma, melanoma, renal cell or head and neck cancer. Those enrolled were 80% to 85% male, with a mean age of around 58 years and ages from roughly 23 to 80. Points from the study as a whole: Clonal expansion from baseline to week 6 occurred in both CD4+ and CD8+ T cells.

Germline CDR1 LNHDA, CDR2 SQIVND (reference sequence). The CDR3 loop spans 15 amino acids. The trim removed 2 bases at V and 4 bases at J, leaving 4 bases unmatched. TCRdb's table, derived via immunoSEQ multiplex PCR, lists solely in-frame clones and lacks some. The data contain tens of thousands of clones, roughly 90% of them seen just once; the ten biggest clones take up around 3.5%. The V gene is TRBV19, the J gene TRBJ1-3; 8 nucleotides line up with TRBD1. Specimen: CD4+ or CD8+ T cells sorted from blood, collected in a trial of the OX40 agonist ivuxolimab. The TCR was taken from an adult with an advanced solid tumor such as melanoma, head and neck, liver or kidney cancer. CDR3 bases: TGTGCCAGTAGTATACAGGGGGCGACAGGAAACACCATATATTTT. Translating it yields CASSIQGATGNTIYF.